This passage covers 13 T cell receptor beta chains from one sample sequenced in a study of CD8+ T cells in alopecia areata. Extracted RNA was reverse transcribed, and the resulting cDNA served as sequencing template. Generated by immunoSEQ multiplex PCR, the TCRdb table keeps only in-frame clones and is missing some. The table includes 140,000 to 150,000 clones, roughly 46% detected once. The sample here was CD4+ T cells sorted from blood, taken at week 0. The receptors derive from a human donor with alopecia areata.

This clone turned up a few times. The chain joins TRBV4-3 to TRBJ1-1; D might be TRBD1 (6 bases). Trimming took off 1 base at V and 3 bases at J, with 15 bases between the two ends. Germline CDR1 LGHNA, CDR2 YSLEER. The CDR3 is 16 amino acids. The CDR3 protein is CASSQGNRDKDTEAFF. In DNA, the CDR3 is TGCGCCAGCAGCCAAGGAAACAGGGACAAGGACACTGAAGCTTTCTTT.

The V and J genes are TRBV9 and TRBJ1-5; no clear D. The CDR3 covers 15 residues. Trimming took off 0 bases at V and 1 base at J, with 8 bases between the two ends. The V gene's germline CDR1 is SGDLS and CDR2 YYNGEE. This CDR3 reads CASSVDLASNQPQHF. CDR3 DNA sequence: TGTGCCAGCAGCGTAGATCTGGCGAGCAATCAGCCCCAGCATTTT. Based on the CDR3 plus reference TRBV9 and TRBJ1-5, the full variable domain is DSGVTQTPKHLITATGQRVTLRCSPRSGDLSVYWYQQSLDQGLQFLIQYYNGEERAKGNILERFSAQQFPDLHSELNLSSLELGDSALYFCASSVDLASNQPQHFGDGTRLSIL.

This clone occurred a few times. V usage is TRBV7-2 and J usage is TRBJ2-7, with TRBD1 as a possible D gene (5 bases). The germline V gene has CDR1 SGHTA and CDR2 FQGNSA. The V and J ends lost 4 bases and 2 bases respectively, with 18 bases between them. The CDR3 runs 16 residues. CDR3 sequence reads: CASSSAVGRRPYEQYF. The CDR3 DNA reads TGTGCCAGCAGCTCCGCGGTGGGGCGGAGACCCTACGAGCAGTACTTC. Drawing the rest from reference TRBV7-2 and TRBJ2-7, the complete variable domain is GAGVSQSPSNKVTEKGKDVELRCDPISGHTALYWYRQSLGQGLEFLIYFQGNSAPDKSGLPSDRFSAERTGGSVSTLTIQRTQQEDSAVYLCASSSAVGRRPYEQYFGPGTRLTVT.

In DNA, the CDR3 is TGTGCCAGCAGCCCCCTGGGGGGAGCATCCTACGAGCAGTACTTC. Residues: CASSPLGGASYEQYF. The chain combines TRBV7-9 with TRBJ2-7; possible D gene TRBD2, 6 bases. The germline gives CDR1 SEHNR, CDR2 FQNEAQ (reference sequence). V was trimmed by 5 bases and J by 1 base, leaving 15 bases between them. The CDR3 extends over 15 amino acids.

The chain recombines TRBV23-1 with TRBJ2-1; TRBD1 is a possible D gene (6 bases). TRBV23-1 is an ORF, and what it does is uncertain. Between the trimmed V and J ends, which lost 7 bases and 5 bases, there was a span of 27 bases. The CDR3 runs 18 residues. The CDR3 DNA is TGCGCCAGCACCGACTTATCCTCCGGGACACACTACAACAATGAGCAGTTCTTC. This codes for CASTDLSSGTHYNNEQFF.

The chain recombines TRBV20-1 with TRBJ2-1, with D uncertain. From germline, CDR1 is DFQATT and CDR2 SNEGSKA (reference sequence). V was pared by 5 bases and J by 9 bases, with 2 bases between. The CDR3 is 8 amino acids. This chain's CDR3 is CSAFEQFF. As DNA, the CDR3 is TGCAGTGCTTTTGAGCAGTTCTTC.

The chain links TRBV30 to TRBJ2-5; D is unresolved. V was cut by 2 bases and J by 4 bases, with 17 bases left in between. The CDR3 runs to 15 residues. Germline V gene lookup returns CDR1 GTSNPN and CDR2 SVGIG (reference sequence). This chain's CDR3 is CAWSWVSFSRETQYF. The CDR3 DNA reads as TGTGCCTGGAGTTGGGTCAGCTTTTCTAGAGAGACCCAGTACTTC.

Here the CDR3 DNA reads TGTGCCAGCAGACAGGACGGTCCCTACGAGCAGTACTTC. Protein sequence: CASRQDGPYEQYF. This chain connects TRBV6-5 to TRBJ2-7, with D maybe TRBD1 (5 bases). The CDR3 length is 13 residues. V lost 6 bases and J 2 bases, leaving 11 bases between the germline ends. The V gene's germline CDR1 is MNHEY and CDR2 SVGAGI.

The rearrangement links TRBV30 to TRBJ1-1; possibly TRBD1 for D (5 bases). Germline V gene sequence: CDR1 GTSNPN, CDR2 SVGIG (reference sequence). Deletions cut 8 bases from V and 4 bases from J, with 20 bases between. The CDR3 consists of 14 residues. The CDR3 nucleotides are TGTGCCGTACGACCTGGGACCACTAGCACTGAAGCTTTCTTT. Its protein product is CAVRPGTTSTEAFF.

The V gene is TRBV29-1, the J gene TRBJ1-1, with D possibly matching TRBD1 (6 bases). The CDR3 consists of 11 residues. CDR1 is SQVTM, CDR2 ANQGSEA, per germline. Between the trimmed V and J ends, which lost 4 bases and 10 bases, there was a span of 13 bases. The CDR3 sequence is CSVAGALGAFF. The CDR3, as DNA: TGCAGCGTTGCAGGGGCTTTGGGAGCTTTCTTT.

Only a few counts were recorded for this clone. V and J are TRBV30 and TRBJ2-2; a weak D match, TRBD1 (7 bases). Trimming took 3 bases from V and 6 from J, leaving 14 bases between them. Per the germline V gene, CDR1 is GTSNPN and CDR2 is SVGIG (reference sequence). The length of the CDR3 is 14 residues. CDR3 in amino acids: CAWSLSRGAGELFF. The CDR3 DNA is TGTGCCTGGAGCCTATCCAGGGGGGCCGGGGAGCTGTTTTTT.

This sequence joins TRBV5-1 and TRBJ2-5, with TRBD2 identical over 12 bases. V shed 0 bases and J 4 bases; nucleotides not matched to a gene: 7. This CDR3 region has 17 residues. The germline V gene encodes CDR1 SGHRS and CDR2 YFSETQ. CDR3 sequence reads: CASSLALTSGSSETQYF. The CDR3 DNA reads as TGCGCCAGCAGCTTGGCGCTGACTAGCGGGAGTTCAGAGACCCAGTACTTC.

The chain joins TRBV4-1 to TRBJ2-4, with 16 nucleotides matching TRBD2. The length of the CDR3 is 18 residues. J was trimmed by 1 base and V by 4 bases; bases with no gene match: 4. The germline gives CDR1 MGHRA, CDR2 YSYEKL. The CDR3 protein is CASSPGLAGGPAKNIQYF. The CDR3 nucleotides read TGCGCCAGCAGCCCGGGACTAGCGGGAGGGCCGGCCAAAAACATTCAGTACTTC.